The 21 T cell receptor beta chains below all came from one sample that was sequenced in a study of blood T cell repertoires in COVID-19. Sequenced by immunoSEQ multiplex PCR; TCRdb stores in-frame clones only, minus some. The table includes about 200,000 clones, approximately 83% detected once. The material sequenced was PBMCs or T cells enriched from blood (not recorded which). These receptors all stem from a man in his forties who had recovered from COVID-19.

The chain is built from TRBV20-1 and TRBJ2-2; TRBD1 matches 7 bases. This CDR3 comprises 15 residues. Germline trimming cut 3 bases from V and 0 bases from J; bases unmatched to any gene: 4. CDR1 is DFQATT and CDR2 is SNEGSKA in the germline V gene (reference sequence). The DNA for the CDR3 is TGCAGTGCTAGTCGCGGACAGGCGAACACCGGGGAGCTGTTTTTT. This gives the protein CSASRGQANTGELFF.

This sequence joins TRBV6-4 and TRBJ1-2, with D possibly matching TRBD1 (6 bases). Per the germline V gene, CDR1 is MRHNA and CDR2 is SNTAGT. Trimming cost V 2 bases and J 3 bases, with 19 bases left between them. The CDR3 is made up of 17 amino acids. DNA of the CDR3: TGTGCCAGCAGTGACCGTTTTAGCCGGGACAATCACTATGGCTACACCTTC. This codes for CASSDRFSRDNHYGYTF.

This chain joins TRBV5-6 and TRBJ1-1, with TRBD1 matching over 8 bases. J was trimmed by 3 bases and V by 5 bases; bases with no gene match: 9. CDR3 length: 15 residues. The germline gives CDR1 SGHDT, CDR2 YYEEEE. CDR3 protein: CASRIRTGWDTEAFF. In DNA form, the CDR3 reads TGTGCCAGCAGGATAAGGACAGGGTGGGACACTGAAGCTTTCTTT.

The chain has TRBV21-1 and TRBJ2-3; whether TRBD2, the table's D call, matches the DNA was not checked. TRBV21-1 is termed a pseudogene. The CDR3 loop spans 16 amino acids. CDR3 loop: CASSKLRGDSTDTQYF. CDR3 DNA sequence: TGTGCCAGCAGCAAACTTCGGGGGGATAGCACAGATACGCAGTATTTT.

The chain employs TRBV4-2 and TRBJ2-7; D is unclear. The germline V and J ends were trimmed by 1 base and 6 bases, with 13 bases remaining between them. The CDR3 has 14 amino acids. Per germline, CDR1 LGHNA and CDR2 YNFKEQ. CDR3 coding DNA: TGTGCCAGCAGCCAAGCTGGAAGCGAGTCCGAGCAGTACTTC. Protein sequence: CASSQAGSESEQYF.

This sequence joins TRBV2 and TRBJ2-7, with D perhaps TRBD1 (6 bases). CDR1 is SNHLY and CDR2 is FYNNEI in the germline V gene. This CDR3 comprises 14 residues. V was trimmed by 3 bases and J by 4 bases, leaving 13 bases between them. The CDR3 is CASSDRGRTYEQYF. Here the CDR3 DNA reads TGTGCCAGCAGTGACAGGGGTAGAACTTACGAGCAGTACTTC.

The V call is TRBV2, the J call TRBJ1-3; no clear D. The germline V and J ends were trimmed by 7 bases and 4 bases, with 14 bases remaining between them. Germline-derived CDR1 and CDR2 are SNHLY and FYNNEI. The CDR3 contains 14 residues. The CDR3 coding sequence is TGTGCCAGCAAGCCCTCCAATAGCGGAAACACCATATATTTT. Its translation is CASKPSNSGNTIYF.

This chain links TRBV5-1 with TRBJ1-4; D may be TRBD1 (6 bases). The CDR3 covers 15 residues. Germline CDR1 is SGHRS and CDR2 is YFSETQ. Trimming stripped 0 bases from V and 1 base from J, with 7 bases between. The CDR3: CASSLGGGTNEKLFF. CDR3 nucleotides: TGCGCCAGCAGCTTGGGAGGGGGAACTAATGAAAAACTGTTTTTT.

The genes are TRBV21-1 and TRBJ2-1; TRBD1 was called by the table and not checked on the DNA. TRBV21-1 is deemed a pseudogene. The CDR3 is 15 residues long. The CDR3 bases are TGTGCCAGCAGCAAAGCGCGGGACAGGGAAAATGAGCAGTTCTTC. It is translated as CASSKARDRENEQFF.

The CDR3 is CATSRTGDGRQPQHF. Here the CDR3 DNA reads TGTGCCACCAGCAGAACGGGGGACGGAAGGCAGCCCCAGCATTTT. V gene TRBV15 combines with J gene TRBJ1-5, with D possibly being TRBD1 (5 bases). The CDR3 spans 15 residues. Germline CDR1 reads LNHNV; CDR2 reads YYDKDF (reference sequence). The germline V and J ends were trimmed by 2 bases and 7 bases, with 15 bases remaining between them.

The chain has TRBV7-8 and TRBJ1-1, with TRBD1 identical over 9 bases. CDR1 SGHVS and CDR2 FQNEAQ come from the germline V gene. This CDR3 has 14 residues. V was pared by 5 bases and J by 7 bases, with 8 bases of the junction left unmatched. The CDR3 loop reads CASSLGTGTREAFF. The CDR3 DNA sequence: TGTGCCAGCAGCCTCGGGACAGGGACGCGTGAAGCTTTCTTT.

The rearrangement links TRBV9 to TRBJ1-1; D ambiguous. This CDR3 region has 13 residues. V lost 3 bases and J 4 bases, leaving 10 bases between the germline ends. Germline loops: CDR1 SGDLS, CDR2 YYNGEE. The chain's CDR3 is CASSAQLVTEAFF. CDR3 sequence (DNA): TGTGCCAGCAGCGCCCAGTTGGTCACTGAAGCTTTCTTT.

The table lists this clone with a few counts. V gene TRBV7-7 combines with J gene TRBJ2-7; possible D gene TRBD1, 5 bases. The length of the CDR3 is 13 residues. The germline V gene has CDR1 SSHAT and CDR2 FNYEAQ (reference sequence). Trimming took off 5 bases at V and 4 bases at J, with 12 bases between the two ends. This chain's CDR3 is CASSLLQGYEQYF. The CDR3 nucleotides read TGTGCCAGCAGCCTACTGCAGGGATACGAGCAGTACTTC.

The CDR3 coding sequence is TGTGCCAGCAACGGGGGGTTTGTTGCTGAAGCTTTCTTT. It yields the protein CASNGGFVAEAFF. The chain employs TRBV6-5 and TRBJ1-1, with D maybe TRBD1 (5 bases). Trimming removed 7 bases at V and 6 bases at J, with 15 bases between. The CDR3 sequence is 13 residues long. Per the germline V gene, CDR1 is MNHEY and CDR2 is SVGAGI.

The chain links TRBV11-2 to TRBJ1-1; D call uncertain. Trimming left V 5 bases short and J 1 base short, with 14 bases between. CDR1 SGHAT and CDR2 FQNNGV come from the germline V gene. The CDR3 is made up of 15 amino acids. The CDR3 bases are TGTGCCAGCAGCCTGGTGAACAGACAGAACACTGAAGCTTTCTTT. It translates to CASSLVNRQNTEAFF.

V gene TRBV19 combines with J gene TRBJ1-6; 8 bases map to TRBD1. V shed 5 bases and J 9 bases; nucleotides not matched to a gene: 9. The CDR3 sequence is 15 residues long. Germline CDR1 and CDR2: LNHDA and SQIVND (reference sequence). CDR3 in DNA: TGTGCCAGTAGTCGATCGACAGGGGTCGGTTCACCCCTCCACTTT. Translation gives CASSRSTGVGSPLHF. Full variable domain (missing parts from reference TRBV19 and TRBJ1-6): DGGITQSPKYLFRKEGQNVTLSCEQNLNHDAMYWYRQDPGQGLRLIYYSQIVNDFQKGDIAEGYSVSREKKESFPLTVTSAQKNPTAFYLCASSRSTGVGSPLHFGNGTRLTVT.

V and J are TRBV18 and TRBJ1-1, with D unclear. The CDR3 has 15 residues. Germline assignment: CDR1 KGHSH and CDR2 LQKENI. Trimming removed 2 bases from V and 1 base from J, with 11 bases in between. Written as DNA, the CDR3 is TGTGCCAGCTCACCAAAGGCGGCGACGAACACTGAAGCTTTCTTT. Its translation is CASSPKAATNTEAFF.

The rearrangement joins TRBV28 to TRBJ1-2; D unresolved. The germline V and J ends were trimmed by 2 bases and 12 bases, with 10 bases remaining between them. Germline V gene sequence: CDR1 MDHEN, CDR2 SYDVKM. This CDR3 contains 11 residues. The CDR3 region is CASSLRGENTF. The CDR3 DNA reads TGTGCCAGCAGTTTAAGAGGCGAGAACACCTTC.

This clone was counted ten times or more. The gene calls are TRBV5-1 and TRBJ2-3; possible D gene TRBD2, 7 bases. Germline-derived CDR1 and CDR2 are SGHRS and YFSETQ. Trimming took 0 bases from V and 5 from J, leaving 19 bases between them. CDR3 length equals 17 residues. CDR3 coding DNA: TGCGCCAGCAGCTTGGCCTATCAAGGGGGGGGGCAAGATACGCAGTATTTT. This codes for CASSLAYQGGGQDTQYF. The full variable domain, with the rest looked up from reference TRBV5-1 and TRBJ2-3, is KAGVTQTPRYLIKTRGQQVTLSCSPISGHRSVSWYQQTPGQGLQFLFEYFSETQRNKGNFPGRFSGRQFSNSRSEMNVSTLELGDSALYLCASSLAYQGGGQDTQYFGPGTRLTVL.

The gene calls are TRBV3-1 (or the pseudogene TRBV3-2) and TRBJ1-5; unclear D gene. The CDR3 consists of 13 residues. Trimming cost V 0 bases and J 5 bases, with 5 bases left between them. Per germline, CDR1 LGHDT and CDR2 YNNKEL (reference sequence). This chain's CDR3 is CASSQDKYQPQHF. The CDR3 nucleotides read TGTGCCAGCAGCCAAGATAAATATCAGCCCCAGCATTTT.

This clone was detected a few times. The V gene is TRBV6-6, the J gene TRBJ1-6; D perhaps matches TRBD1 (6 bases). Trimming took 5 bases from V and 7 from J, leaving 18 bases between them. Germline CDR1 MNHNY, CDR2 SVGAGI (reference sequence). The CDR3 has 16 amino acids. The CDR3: CASSRNLGQSNSPLHF. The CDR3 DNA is TGTGCCAGCAGTCGAAACCTCGGACAGTCCAATTCACCCCTCCACTTT.